This note documents a single T cell receptor (beta chain) sequence. What it binds is not known. V shed 2 bases, J shed 4 bases, and the junction held 2 bases outside the gene matches. The CDR3 is made up of 15 amino acids. Germline assignment: CDR1 SEHNR and CDR2 FQNEAQ (reference sequence). The data originate from a study of beta chain features in type 1 diabetes. Study-level results: Patients with type 1 diabetes carried fewer insertions and had more deletions at their VDJ junctions.

Isolation of CD4+ naive, central memory, regulatory and stem cell-like memory cells was achieved by sorting via CD45RO/CCR7/CD25/CD127/CD95/CD27. The study reverse transcribed the entire isolated RNA, so it sequenced expressed TCRB transcripts. Libraries were prepared by immunoSEQ multiplex PCR; TCRdb keeps only in-frame clonotypes and omits some of them. This sample has about 900,000 clones, with 17% found just once. This receptor was identified in a woman in her late teens or twenties in good health. Sequencing was done on a sample of naive CD4+ T cells from blood. The genes are TRBV7-9 and TRBJ2-3, with TRBD2 matching 11 bases. The CDR3 region has the DNA TGTGCCAGCAGCTTATCGGGACTAGCGGCAGATACGCAGTATTTT. Its protein is CASSLSGLAADTQYF.